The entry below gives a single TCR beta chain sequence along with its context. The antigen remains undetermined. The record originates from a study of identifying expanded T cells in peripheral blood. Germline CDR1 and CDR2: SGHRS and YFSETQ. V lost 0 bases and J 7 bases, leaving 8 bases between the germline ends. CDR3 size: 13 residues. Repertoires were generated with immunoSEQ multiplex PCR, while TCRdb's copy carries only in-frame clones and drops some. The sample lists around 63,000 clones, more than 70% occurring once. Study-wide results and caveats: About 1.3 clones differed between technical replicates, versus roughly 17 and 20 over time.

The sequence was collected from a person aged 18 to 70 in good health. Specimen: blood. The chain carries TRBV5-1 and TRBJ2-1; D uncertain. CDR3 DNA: TGCGCCAGCAGCTTGGCGGACGGGAATGAGCAGTTCTTC. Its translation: CASSLADGNEQFF.